This T cell receptor beta chain was retrieved from a study of T cell changes during pregnancy in multiple sclerosis. This clone was detected only once. The protocol was immunoSEQ multiplex PCR, while the TCRdb copy is restricted to in-frame clones and leaves out a portion. This table has tens of thousands of clones, around nine tenths appearing once. The CDR3 has 16 amino acids. Germline V gene sequence: CDR1 SGHTA, CDR2 FQGNSA. V gave up 4 bases and J gave up 5 bases; unmatched junction bases: 7. V usage is TRBV7-2 and J usage is TRBJ2-1, with TRBD2 matching over 11 bases. This receptor was identified in a female donor with multiple sclerosis, enrolled in a pregnancy study. The sample here was CD8+ T cells from peripheral blood mononuclear cells, taken in the first trimester of pregnancy. This chain's CDR3 is CASSSPGLADHNEQFF. The CDR3 DNA reads as TGTGCCAGCAGCTCGCCGGGACTAGCGGATCACAATGAGCAGTTCTTC.